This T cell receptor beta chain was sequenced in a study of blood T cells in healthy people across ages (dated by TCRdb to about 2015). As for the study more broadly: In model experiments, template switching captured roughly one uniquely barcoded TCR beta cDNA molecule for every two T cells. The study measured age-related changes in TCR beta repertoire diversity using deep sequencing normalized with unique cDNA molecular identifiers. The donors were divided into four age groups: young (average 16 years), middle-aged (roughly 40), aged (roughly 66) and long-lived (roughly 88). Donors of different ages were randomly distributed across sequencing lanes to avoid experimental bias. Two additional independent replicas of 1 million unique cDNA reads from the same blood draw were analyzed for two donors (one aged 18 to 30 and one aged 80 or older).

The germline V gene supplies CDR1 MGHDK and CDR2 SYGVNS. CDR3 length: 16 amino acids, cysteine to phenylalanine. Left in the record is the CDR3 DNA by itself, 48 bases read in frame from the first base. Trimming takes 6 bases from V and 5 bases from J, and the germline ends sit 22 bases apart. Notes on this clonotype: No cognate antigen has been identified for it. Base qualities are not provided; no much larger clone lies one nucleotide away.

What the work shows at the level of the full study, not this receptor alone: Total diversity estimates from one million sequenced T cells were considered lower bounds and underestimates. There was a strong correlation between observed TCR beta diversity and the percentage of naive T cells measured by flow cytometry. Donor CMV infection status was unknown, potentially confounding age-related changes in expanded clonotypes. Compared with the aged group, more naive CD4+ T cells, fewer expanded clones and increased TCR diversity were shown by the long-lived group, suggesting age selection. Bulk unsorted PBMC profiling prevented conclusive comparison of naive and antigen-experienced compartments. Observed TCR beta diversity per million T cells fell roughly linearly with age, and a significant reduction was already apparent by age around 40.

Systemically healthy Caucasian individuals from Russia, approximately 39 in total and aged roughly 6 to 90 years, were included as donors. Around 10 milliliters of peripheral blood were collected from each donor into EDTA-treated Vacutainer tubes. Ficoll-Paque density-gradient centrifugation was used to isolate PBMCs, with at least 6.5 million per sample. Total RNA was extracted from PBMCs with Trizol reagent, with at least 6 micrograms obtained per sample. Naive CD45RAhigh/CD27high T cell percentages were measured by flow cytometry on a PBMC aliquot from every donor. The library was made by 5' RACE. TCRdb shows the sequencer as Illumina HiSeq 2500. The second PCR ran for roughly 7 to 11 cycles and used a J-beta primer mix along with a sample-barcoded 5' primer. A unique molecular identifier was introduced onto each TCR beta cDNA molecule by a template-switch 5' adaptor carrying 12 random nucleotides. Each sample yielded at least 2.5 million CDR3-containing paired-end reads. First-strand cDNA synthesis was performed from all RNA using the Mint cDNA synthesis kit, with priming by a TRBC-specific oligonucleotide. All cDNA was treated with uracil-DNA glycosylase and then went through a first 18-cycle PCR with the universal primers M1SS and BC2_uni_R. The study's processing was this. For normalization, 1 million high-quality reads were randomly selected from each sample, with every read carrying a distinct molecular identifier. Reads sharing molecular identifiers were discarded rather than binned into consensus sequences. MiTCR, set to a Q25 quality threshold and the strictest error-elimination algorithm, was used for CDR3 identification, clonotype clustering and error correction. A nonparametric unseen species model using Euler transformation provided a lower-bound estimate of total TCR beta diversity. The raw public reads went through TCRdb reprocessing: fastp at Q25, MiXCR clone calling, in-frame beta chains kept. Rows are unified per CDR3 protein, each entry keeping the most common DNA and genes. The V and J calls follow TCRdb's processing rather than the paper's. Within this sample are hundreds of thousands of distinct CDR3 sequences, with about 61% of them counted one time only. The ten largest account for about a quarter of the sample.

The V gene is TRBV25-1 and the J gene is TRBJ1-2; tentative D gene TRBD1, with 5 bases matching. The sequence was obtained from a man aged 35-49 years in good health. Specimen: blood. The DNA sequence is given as TGTGCCAGCAGAGGGTACTTAGGGGTAGCATATTATGGCTACACCTTC. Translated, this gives CASRGYLGVAYYGYTF.